This TCR beta chain was recorded in a study of shared clonotypes between healthy human individuals. TCRdb's table, derived via immunoSEQ multiplex PCR, lists solely in-frame clones and lacks some. The repertoire includes roughly 2.2 million clones, approximately 90% of them detected once, and roughly 0.34% sits in the top ten. The CDR3 loop spans 13 amino acids. The ends were cut back, 5 bases at V and 2 bases at J, with 9 bases in the middle. The germline V gene has CDR1 LNHDA and CDR2 SQIVND (reference sequence). The clonotype was recovered from a man between 18 and 29 years old in good health. Some clones in this sample may be carry-over from other donors' samples. Sequencing used naive CD4+ T cells from PBMCs. As to subset: CD45RA+ positively selected. V usage is TRBV19 and J usage is TRBJ1-1; a possible D gene is TRBD1 (6 bases). CDR3 nucleotide sequence: TGTGCCAGTAGTCAACAGGGTAACACTGAAGCTTTCTTT. Translation gives CASSQQGNTEAFF.